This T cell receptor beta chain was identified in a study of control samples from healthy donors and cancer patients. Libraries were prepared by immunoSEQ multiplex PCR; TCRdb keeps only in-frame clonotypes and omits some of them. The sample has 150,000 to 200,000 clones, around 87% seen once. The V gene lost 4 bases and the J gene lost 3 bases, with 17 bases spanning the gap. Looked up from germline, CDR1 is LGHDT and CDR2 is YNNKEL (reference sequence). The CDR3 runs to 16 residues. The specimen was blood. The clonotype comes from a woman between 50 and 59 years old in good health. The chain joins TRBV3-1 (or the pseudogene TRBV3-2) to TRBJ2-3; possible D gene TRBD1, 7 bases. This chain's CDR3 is CASSPYRGAGTDTQYF. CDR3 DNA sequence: TGTGCCAGCAGCCCTTACAGGGGCGCGGGGACAGATACGCAGTATTTT.